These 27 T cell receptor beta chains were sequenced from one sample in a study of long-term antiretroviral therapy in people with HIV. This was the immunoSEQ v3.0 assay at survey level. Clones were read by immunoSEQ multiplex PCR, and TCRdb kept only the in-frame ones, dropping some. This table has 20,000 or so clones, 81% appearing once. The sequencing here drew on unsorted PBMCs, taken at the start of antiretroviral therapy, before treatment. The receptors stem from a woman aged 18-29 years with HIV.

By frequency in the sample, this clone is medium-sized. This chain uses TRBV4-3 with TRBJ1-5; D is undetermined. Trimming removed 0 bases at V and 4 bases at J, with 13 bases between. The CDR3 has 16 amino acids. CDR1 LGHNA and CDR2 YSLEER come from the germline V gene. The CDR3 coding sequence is TGCGCCAGCAGCCAAGATCTGGCGGGGTTTAATCAGCCCCAGCATTTT. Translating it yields CASSQDLAGFNQPQHF.

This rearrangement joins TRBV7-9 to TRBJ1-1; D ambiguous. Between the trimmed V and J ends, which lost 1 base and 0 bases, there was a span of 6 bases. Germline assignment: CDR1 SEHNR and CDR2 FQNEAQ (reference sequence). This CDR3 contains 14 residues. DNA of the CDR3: TGTGCCAGCAGCTTAGGGGAGGTGAACACTGAAGCTTTCTTT. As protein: CASSLGEVNTEAFF.

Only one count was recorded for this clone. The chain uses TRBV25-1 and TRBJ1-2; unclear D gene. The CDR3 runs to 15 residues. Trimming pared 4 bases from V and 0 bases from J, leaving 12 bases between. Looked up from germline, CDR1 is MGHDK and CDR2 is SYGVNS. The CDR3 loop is CASSAPGASNYGYTF. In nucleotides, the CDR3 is TGTGCCAGCAGTGCCCCGGGAGCATCTAACTATGGCTACACCTTC.

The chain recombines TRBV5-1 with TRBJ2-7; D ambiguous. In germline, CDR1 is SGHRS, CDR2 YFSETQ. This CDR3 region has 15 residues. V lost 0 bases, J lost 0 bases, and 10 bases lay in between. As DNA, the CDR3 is TGCGCCAGCAGCTTGGAGACAATCCACTCCTACGAGCAGTACTTC. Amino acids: CASSLETIHSYEQYF.

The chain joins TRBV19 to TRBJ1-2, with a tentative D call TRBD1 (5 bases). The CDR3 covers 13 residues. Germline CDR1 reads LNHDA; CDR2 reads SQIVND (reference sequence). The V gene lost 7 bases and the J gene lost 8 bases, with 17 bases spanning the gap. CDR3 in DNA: TGTGCCAGTACCCCGCCGGGGGTGGAAGGCTACACCTTC. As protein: CASTPPGVEGYTF.

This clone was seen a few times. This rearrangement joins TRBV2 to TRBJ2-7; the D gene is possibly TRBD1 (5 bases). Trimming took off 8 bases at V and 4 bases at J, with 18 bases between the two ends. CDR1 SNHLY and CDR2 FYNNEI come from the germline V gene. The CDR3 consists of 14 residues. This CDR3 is CASLVPDTRYEQYF. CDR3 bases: TGTGCCAGCTTGGTGCCGGACACGAGATACGAGCAGTACTTC.

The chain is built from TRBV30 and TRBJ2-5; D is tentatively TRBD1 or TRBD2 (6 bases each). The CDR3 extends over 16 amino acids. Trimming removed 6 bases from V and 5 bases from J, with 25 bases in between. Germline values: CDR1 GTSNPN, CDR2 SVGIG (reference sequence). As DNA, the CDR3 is TGTGCCTGCAAAGGGGCTAGCGCCGGGACAAGGGAGACCCAGTACTTC. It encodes CACKGASAGTRETQYF.

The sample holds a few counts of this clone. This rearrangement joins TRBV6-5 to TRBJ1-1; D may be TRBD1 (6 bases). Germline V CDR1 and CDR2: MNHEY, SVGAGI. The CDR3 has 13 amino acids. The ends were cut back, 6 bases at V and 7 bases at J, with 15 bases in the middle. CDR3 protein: CASRDRLWGEAFF. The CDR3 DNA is TGTGCCAGCAGGGACAGACTGTGGGGTGAAGCTTTCTTT.

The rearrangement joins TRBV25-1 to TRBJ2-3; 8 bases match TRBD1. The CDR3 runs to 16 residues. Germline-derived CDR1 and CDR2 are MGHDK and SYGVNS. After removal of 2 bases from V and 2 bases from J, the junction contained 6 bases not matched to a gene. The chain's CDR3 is CASSEGQGPFTDTQYF. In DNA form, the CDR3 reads TGTGCCAGCAGTGAAGGACAGGGTCCATTCACAGATACGCAGTATTTT.

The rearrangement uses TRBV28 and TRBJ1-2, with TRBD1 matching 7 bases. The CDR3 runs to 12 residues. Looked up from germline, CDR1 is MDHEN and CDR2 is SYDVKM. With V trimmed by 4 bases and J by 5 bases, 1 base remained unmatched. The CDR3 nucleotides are TGTGCCAGCAGTTGGGACAGTTATGGCTACACCTTC. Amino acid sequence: CASSWDSYGYTF.

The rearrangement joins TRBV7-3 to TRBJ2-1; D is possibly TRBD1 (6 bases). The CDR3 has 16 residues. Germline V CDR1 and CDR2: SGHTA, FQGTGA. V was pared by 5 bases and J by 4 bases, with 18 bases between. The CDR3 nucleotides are TGTGCCAGCAGCATGACAGGAGGTGGTATTTACAATGAGCAGTTCTTC. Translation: CASSMTGGGIYNEQFF. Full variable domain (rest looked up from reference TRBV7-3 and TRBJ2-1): GAGVSQTPSNKVTEKGKYVELRCDPISGHTALYWYRQSLGQGPEFLIYFQGTGAADDSGLPNDRFFAVRPEGSVSTLKIQRTERGDSAVYLCASSMTGGGIYNEQFFGPGTRLTVL.

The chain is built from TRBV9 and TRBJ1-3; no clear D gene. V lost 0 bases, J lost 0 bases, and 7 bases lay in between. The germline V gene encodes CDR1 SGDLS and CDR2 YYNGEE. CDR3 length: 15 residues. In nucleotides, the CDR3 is TGTGCCAGCAGCGTAGATACGGGCTCTGGAAACACCATATATTTT. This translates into CASSVDTGSGNTIYF. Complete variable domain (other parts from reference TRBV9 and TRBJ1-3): DSGVTQTPKHLITATGQRVTLRCSPRSGDLSVYWYQQSLDQGLQFLIQYYNGEERAKGNILERFSAQQFPDLHSELNLSSLELGDSALYFCASSVDTGSGNTIYFGEGSWLTVV.

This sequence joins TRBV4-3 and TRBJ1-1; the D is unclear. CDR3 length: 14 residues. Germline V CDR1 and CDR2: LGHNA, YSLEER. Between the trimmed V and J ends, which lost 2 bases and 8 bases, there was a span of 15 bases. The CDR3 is CASSQRVDRTEAFF. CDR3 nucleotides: TGCGCCAGCAGCCAAAGGGTGGATCGGACGGAAGCTTTCTTT.

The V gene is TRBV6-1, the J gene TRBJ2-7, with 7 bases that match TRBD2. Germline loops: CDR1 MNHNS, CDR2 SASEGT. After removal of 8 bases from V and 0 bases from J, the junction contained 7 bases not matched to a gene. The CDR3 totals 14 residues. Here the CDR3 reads CASGRGSSSYEQYF. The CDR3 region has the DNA TGTGCCAGCGGTCGCGGGAGTAGCTCCTACGAGCAGTACTTC.

CDR3 loop: CASSLGDYYGYTF. The CDR3 DNA follows: TGTGCCAGCAGCTTAGGGGACTACTATGGCTACACCTTC. The chain carries TRBV7-9 and TRBJ1-2; a possible D gene is TRBD1 (5 bases). CDR1 is SEHNR, CDR2 FQNEAQ, per germline (reference sequence). The length of the CDR3 is 13 residues. Trimming took 1 base from V and 3 from J, leaving 6 bases between them.

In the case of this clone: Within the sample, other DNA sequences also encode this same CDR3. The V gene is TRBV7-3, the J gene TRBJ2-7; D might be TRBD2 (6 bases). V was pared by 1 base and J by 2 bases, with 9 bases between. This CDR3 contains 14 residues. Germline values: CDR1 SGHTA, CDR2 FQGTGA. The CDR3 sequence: CASSLKAGPYEQYF. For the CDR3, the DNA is TGTGCCAGCAGCTTAAAGGCGGGACCCTACGAGCAGTACTTC.

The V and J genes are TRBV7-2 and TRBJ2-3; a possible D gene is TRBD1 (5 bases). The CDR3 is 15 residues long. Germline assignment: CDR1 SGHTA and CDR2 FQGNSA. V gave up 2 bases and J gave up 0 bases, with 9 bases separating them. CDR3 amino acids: CASSLQGISTDTQYF. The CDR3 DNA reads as TGTGCCAGCAGCTTACAGGGTATTAGCACAGATACGCAGTATTTT.

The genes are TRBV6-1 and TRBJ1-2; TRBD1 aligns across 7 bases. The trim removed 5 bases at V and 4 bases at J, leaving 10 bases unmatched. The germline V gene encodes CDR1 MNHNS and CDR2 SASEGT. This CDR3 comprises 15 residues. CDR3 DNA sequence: TGTGCCAGCAGTATGAATGGACAGGCCATCTATGGCTACACCTTC. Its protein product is CASSMNGQAIYGYTF.

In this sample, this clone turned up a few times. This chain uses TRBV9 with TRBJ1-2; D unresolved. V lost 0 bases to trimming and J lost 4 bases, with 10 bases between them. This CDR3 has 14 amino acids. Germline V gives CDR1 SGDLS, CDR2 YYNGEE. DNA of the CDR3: TGTGCCAGCAGCGTAGATTGGACGGTCTATGGCTACACCTTC. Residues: CASSVDWTVYGYTF.

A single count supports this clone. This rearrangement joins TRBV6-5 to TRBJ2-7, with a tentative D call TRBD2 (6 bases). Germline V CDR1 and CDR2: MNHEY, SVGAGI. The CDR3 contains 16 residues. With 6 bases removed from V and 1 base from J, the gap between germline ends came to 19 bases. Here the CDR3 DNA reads TGTGCCAGCAGATACAACCCGGGGGACCGTTCCTACGAGCAGTACTTC. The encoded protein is CASRYNPGDRSYEQYF.

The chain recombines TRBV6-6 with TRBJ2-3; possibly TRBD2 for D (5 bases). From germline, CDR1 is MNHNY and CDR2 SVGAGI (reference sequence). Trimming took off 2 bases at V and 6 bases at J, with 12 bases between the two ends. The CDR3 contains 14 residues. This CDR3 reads CASSYDPGSDTQYF. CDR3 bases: TGTGCCAGCAGTTACGACCCGGGAAGCGATACGCAGTATTTT.

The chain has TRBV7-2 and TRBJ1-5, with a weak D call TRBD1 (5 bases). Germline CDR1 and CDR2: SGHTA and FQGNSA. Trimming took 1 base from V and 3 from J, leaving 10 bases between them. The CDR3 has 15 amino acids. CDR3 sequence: CASSLVGGNNQPQHF. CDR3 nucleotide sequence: TGTGCCAGCAGCTTAGTGGGGGGTAACAATCAGCCCCAGCATTTT.

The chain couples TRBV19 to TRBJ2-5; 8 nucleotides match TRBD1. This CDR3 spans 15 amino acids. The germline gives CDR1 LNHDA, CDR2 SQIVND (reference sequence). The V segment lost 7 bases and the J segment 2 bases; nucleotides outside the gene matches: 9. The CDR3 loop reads CASTPRGLGQETQYF. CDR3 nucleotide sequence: TGTGCCAGTACCCCCAGGGGGCTCGGGCAAGAGACCCAGTACTTC.

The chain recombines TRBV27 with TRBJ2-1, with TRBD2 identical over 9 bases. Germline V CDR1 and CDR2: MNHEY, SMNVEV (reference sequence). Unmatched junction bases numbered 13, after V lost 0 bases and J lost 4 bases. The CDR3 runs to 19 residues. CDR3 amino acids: CASSLSPLAGEGPYNEQFF. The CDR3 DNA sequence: TGTGCCAGCAGTTTATCCCCATTAGCGGGGGAGGGGCCTTACAATGAGCAGTTCTTC.

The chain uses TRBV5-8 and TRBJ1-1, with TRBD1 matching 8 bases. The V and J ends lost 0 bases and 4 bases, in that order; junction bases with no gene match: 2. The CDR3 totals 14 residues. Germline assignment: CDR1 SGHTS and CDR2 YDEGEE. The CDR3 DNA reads TGTGCCAGCAGCTTGGGGACAGGGATCACTGAAGCTTTCTTT. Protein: CASSLGTGITEAFF.

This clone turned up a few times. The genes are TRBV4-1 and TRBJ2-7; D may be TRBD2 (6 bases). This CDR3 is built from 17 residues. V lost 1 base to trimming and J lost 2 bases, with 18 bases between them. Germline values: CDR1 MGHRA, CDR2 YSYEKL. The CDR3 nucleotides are TGCGCCAGCAGCCAAGGGACGGGACGGACTATAACCTACGAGCAGTACTTC. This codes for CASSQGTGRTITYEQYF.

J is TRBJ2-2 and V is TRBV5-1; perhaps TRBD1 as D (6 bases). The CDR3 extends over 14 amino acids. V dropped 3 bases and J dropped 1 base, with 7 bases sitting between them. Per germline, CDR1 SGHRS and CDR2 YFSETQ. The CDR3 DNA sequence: TGCGCCAGCAGCTCGGGACAGAACACCGGGGAGCTGTTTTTT. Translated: CASSSGQNTGELFF.